The present T cell receptor beta chain was sequenced within a study of regulatory T cells in long-lasting Graves disease. General observations from the study: Whereas new patients shared about a thousand public clonotypes, persistent patients shared more, at 2,500 to 3,500.

Time point meaning: newly diagnosed GD, antithyroid drugs for less than 3 months. PBMC RNA served as the TCR library source. Points on this clonotype: What it binds is not known.

Library construction for TCR beta used iRepertoire HTBI primers and Arm-PCR of CDR3 regions. TCRdb fed the multiplex PCR reads into MiXCR, producing one record per CDR3 protein. The sample shows approximately 460,000 distinct CDR3 sequences, around 15% of them seen only once. These data also formed part of another study, on T cells in Graves' hyperthyroidism and ophthalmopathy. This second report adds: The primer set for the first-round RT-PCR of the TCR CDR3 was HTBI.

The origin of this receptor is a young woman with Graves disease. The specimen comprised peripheral blood mononuclear cells (PBMCs), sampled at new diagnosis, from a patient treated with antithyroid drugs.

The CDR3 here is CASTAGGSYNEQFF. CDR3 DNA sequence: TGTGCCAGCACCGCCGGGGGCTCCTACAATGAGCAGTTCTTC. The V call is TRBV6-1, the J call TRBJ2-1; D perhaps matches TRBD2 (6 bases). V lost 7 bases, J lost 0 bases, and 10 bases lay in between. The CDR3 loop spans 14 amino acids. Germline CDR1 and CDR2: MNHNS and SASEGT.